The entry that follows covers one T cell receptor (beta chain) sequence. Its antigen remains unidentified. These data are taken from a study of shared clonotypes between healthy human individuals. For the study at large: Donor composition was a couple of women and a few men, aged 18 to 49. CD4 naive and CD4 memory each took three plates per donor, while CD8 naive took two and CD8 memory one.

The V gene's germline CDR1 is SNHLY and CDR2 FYNNEI. This CDR3 comprises 13 residues. Trimming removed 1 base from V and 3 bases from J, with 6 bases in between. Points from the study as a whole: All-four-donor shared clonotypes had higher generation probabilities than non-shared clonotypes did.

Repertoires were generated with immunoSEQ multiplex PCR, while TCRdb's copy carries only in-frame clones and drops some. The sample consists of a few million clones, around 90% of them appearing once. Sequencing was done on a sample of naive CD4+ T cells from PBMCs. Subset here: CD45RA+ positively selected. This TCR derives from a man younger than 35 in good health. Some clones in this sample may be carry-over from other donors' samples. The chain recombines TRBV2 with TRBJ1-2; D not certain. CDR3 residues: CASSEGRHYGYTF. The CDR3 region has the DNA TGTGCCAGCAGTGAAGGCAGGCACTATGGCTACACCTTC.